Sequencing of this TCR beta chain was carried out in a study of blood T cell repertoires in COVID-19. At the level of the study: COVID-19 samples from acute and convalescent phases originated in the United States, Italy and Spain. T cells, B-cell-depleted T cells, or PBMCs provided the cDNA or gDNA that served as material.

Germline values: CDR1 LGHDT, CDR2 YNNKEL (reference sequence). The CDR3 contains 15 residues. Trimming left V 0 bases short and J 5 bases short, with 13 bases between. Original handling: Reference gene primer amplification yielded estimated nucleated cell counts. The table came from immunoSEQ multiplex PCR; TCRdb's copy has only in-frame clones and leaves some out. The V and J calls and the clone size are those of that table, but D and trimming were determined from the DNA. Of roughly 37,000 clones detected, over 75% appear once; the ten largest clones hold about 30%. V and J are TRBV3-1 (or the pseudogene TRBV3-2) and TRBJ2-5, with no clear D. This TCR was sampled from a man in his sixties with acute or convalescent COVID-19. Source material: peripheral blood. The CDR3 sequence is CASSQDFPRRETQYF. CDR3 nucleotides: TGTGCCAGCAGCCAAGATTTTCCTAGAAGGGAGACCCAGTACTTC.